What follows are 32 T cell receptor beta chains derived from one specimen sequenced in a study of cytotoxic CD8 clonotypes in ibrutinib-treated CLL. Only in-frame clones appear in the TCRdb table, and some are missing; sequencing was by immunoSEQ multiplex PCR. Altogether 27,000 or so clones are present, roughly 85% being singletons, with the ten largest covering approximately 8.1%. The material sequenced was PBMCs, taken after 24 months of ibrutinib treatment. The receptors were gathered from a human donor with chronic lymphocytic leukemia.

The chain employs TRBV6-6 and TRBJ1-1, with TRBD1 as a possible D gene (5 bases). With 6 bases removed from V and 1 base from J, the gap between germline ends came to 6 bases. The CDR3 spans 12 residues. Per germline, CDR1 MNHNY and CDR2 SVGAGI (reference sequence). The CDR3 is CASSQGNTEAFF. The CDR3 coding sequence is TGTGCCAGCAGCCAGGGGAACACTGAAGCTTTCTTT.

CDR3 residues: CASKANEQFF. The DNA of the CDR3 is TGTGCCAGCAAGGCCAACGAGCAGTTCTTC. The genes are TRBV2 and TRBJ2-1, with D hard to call. CDR1 and CDR2 (germline): SNHLY, FYNNEI. The CDR3 has 10 residues. Between the trimmed V and J ends, which lost 7 bases and 10 bases, there was a span of 8 bases.

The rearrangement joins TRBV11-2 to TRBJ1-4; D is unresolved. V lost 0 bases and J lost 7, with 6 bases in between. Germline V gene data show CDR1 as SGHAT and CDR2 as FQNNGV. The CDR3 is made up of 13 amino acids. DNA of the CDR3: TGTGCCAGCAGCTTAGAGGAGTTTGAAAAACTGTTTTTT. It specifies CASSLEEFEKLFF.

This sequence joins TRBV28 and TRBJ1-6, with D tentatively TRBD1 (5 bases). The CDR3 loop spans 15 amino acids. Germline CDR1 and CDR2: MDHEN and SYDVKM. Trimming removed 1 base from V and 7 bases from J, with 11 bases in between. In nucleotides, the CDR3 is TGTGCCAGCAGTTTATCCGGGGGAAGAAATTCACCCCTCCACTTT. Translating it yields CASSLSGGRNSPLHF.

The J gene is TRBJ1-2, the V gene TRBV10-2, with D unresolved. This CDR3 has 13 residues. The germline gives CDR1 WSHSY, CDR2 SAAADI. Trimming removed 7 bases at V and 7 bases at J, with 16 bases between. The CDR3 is CASTPDREGGYTF. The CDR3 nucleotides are TGCGCCAGCACGCCCGATAGGGAAGGTGGCTACACCTTC.

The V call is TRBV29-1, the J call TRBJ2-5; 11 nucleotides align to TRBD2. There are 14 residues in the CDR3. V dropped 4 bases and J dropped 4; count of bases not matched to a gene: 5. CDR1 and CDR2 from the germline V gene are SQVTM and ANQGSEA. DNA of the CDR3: TGCAGCGTTGTTGTAGCGGGGGGGGCAGAGACCCAGTACTTC. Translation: CSVVVAGGAETQYF. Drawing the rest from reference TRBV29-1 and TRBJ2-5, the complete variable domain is SAVISQKPSRDICQRGTSLTIQCQVDSQVTMMFWYRQQPGQSLTLIATANQGSEATYESGFVIDKFPISRPNLTFSTLTVSNMSPEDSSIYLCSVVVAGGAETQYFGPGTRLLVL.

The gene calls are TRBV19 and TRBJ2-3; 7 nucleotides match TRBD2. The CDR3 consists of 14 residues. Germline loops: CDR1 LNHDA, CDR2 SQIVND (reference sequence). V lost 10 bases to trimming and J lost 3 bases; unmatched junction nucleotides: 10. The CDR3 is CAISRGVGTDTQYF. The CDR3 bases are TGTGCCATCAGTCGGGGGGTGGGAACAGATACGCAGTATTTT.

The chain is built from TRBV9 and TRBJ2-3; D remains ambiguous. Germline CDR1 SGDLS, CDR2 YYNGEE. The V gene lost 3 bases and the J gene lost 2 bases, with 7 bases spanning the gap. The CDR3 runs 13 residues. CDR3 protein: CASSAPSTDTQYF. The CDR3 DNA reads TGTGCCAGCAGCGCACCATCCACAGATACGCAGTATTTT.

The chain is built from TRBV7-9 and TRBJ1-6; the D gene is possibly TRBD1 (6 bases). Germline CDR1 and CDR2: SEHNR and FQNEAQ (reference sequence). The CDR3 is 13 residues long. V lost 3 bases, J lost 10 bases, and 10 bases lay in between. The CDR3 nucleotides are TGTGCCAGCAGCTTTTCAGGGGACTCACCCCTCCACTTT. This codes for CASSFSGDSPLHF.

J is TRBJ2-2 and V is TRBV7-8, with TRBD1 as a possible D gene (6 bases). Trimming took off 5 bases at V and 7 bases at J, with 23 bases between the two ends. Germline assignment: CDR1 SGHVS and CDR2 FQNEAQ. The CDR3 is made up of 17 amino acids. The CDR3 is CASSTRGHSLGYGELFF. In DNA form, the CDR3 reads TGTGCCAGCAGCACTAGGGGACATTCCCTGGGGTACGGGGAGCTGTTTTTT.

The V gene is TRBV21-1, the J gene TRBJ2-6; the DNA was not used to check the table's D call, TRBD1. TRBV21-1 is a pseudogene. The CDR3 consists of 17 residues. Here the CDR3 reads CASRGQGKFSGANVLTF. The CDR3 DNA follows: TGTGCCAGCAGAGGACAGGGGAAGTTTTCTGGGGCCAACGTCCTGACTTTC.

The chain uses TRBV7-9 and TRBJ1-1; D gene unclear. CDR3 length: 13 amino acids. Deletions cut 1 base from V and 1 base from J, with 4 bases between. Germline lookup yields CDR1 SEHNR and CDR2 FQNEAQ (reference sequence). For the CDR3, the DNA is TGTGCCAGCAGCTTAGTTGGGAACACTGAAGCTTTCTTT. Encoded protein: CASSLVGNTEAFF.

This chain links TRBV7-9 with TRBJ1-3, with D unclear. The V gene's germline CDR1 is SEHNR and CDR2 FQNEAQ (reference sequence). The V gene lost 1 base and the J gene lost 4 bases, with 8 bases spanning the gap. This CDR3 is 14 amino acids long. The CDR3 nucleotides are TGTGCCAGCAGCTTAGGACCTATCGGAAACACCATATATTTT. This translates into CASSLGPIGNTIYF.

The CDR3 spells CSTGGTETQYF. The DNA for the CDR3 is TGCAGTACCGGCGGTACGGAGACCCAGTACTTC. This rearrangement joins TRBV20-1 to TRBJ2-5; D ambiguous. The CDR3 is made up of 11 amino acids. Germline CDR1 reads DFQATT; CDR2 reads SNEGSKA (reference sequence). Trimming shortened V by 8 bases and J by 5 bases, and 12 bases separated the two germline ends.

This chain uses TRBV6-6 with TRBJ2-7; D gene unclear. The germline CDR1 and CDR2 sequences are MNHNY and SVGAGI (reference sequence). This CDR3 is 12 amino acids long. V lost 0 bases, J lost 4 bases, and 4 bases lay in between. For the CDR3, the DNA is TGTGCCAGCAGTTACTCCCAATACGAGCAGTACTTC. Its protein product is CASSYSQYEQYF.

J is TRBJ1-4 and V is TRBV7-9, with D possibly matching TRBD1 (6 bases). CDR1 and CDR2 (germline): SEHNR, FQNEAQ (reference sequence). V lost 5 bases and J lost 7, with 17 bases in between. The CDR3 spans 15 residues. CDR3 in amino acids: CASSAPSQGTEKLFF. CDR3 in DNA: TGTGCCAGCAGCGCACCCTCACAGGGTACTGAAAAACTGTTTTTT. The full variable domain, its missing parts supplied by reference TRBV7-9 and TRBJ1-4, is DTGVSQNPRHKITKRGQNVTFRCDPISEHNRLYWYRQTLGQGPEFLTYFQNEAQLEKSRLLSDRFSAERPKGSFSTLEIQRTEQGDSAMYLCASSAPSQGTEKLFFGSGTQLSVL.

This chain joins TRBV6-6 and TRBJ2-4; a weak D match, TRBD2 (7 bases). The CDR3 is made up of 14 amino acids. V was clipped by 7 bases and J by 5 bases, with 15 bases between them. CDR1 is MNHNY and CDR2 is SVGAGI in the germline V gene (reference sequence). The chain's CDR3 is CASNYPGGQNIQYF. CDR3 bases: TGTGCCAGCAATTATCCGGGGGGCCAAAACATTCAGTACTTC.

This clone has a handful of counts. The CDR3 protein is CAGRTENYGYTF. CDR3 bases: TGTGCCGGAAGGACAGAAAACTATGGCTACACCTTC. The chain combines TRBV7-9 with TRBJ1-2; weak D call: TRBD1 (6 bases). The germline V and J ends were trimmed by 11 bases and 2 bases, with 12 bases remaining between them. The length of the CDR3 is 12 residues. CDR1 and CDR2 (germline): SEHNR, FQNEAQ (reference sequence).

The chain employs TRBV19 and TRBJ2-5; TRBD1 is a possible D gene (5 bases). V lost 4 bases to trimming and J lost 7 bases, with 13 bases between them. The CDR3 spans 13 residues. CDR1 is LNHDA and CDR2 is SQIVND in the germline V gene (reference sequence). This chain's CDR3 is CASSNPPQGTQYF. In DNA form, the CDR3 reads TGTGCCAGTAGTAATCCACCCCAGGGGACCCAGTACTTC.

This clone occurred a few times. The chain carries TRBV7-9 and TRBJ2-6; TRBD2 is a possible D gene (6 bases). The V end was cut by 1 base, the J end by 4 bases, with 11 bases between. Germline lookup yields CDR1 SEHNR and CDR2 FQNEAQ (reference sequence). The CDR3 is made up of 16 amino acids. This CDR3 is CASSLVGGTGANVLTF. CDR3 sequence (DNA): TGTGCCAGCAGCTTAGTGGGGGGAACCGGGGCCAACGTCCTGACTTTC.

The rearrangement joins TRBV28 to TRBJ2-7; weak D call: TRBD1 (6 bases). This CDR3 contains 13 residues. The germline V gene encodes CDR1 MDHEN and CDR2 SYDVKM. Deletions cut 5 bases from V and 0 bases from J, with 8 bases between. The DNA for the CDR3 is TGTGCCAGCAGTCCGGGACACTCCTACGAGCAGTACTTC. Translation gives CASSPGHSYEQYF.

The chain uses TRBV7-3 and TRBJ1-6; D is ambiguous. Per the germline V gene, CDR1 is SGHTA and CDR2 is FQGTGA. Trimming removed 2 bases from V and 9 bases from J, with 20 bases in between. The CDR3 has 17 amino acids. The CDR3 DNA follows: TGTGCCAGCAGCTTATTATCAGGCATGGGGTCTCGTTCACCCCTCCACTTT. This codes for CASSLLSGMGSRSPLHF.

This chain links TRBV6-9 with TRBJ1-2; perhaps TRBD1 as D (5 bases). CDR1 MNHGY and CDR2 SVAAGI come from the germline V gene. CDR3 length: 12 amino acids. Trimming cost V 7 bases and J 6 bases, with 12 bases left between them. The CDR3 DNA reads TGTGCCAGCAACCTCAGGGAGGATGGCTACACCTTC. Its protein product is CASNLREDGYTF.

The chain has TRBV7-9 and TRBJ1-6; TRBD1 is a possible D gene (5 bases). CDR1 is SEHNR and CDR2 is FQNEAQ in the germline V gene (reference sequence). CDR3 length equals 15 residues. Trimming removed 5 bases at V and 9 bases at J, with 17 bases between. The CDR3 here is CASSIRDPGTSPLHF. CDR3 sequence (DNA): TGTGCCAGCAGCATCCGGGACCCGGGGACTTCACCCCTCCACTTT.

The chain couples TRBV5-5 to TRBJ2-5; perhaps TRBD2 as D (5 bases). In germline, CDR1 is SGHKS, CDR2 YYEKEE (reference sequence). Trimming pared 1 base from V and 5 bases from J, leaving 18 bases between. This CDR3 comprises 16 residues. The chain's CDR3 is CASSLHSGRSGETQYF. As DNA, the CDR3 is TGTGCCAGCAGCTTGCATTCGGGAAGATCTGGGGAGACCCAGTACTTC.

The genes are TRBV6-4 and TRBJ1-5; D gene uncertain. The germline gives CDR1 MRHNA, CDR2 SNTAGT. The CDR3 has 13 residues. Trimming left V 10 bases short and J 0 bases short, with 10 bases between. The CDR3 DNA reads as TGTGCCATCCCCCGCTATAGCAATCAGCCCCAGCATTTT. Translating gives CAIPRYSNQPQHF.

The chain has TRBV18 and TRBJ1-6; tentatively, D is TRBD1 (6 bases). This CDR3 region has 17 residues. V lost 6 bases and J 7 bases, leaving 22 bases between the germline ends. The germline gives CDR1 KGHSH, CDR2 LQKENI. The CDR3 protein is CASSIQGGVLGNSPLHF. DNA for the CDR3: TGTGCCAGCTCTATACAGGGAGGGGTTTTAGGGAATTCACCCCTCCACTTT.

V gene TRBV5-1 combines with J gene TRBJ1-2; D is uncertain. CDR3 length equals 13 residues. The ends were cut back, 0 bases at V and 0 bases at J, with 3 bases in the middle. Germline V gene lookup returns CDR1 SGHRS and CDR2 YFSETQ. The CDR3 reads CASSLEANYGYTF. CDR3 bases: TGCGCCAGCAGCTTGGAAGCTAACTATGGCTACACCTTC.

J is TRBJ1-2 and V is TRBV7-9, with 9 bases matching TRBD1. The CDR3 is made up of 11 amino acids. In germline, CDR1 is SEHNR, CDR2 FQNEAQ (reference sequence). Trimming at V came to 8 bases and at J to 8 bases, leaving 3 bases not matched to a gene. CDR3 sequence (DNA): TGTGCCAGCGGACAGGGGCTAGGCTACACCTTC. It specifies CASGQGLGYTF. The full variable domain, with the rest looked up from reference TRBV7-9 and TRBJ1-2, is DTGVSQNPRHKITKRGQNVTFRCDPISEHNRLYWYRQTLGQGPEFLTYFQNEAQLEKSRLLSDRFSAERPKGSFSTLEIQRTEQGDSAMYLCASGQGLGYTFGSGTRLTVV.

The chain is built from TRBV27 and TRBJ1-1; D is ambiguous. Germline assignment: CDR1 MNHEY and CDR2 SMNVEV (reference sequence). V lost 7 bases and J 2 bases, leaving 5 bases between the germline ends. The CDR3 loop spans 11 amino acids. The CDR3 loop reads CASIINTEAFF. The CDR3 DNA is TGTGCCAGCATTATCAACACTGAAGCTTTCTTT.

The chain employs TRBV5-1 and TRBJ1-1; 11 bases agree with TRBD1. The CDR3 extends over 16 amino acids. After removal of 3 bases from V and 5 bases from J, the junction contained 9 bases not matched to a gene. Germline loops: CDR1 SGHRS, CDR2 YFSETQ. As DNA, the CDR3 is TGCGCCAGCAGCTCGCCGCGGGGGACAGGGGGTACTGAAGCTTTCTTT. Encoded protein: CASSSPRGTGGTEAFF.

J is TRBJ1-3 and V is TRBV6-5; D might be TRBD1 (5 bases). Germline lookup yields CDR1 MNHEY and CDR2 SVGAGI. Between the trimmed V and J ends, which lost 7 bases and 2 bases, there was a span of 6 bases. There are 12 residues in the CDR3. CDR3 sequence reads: CASKGTGNTIYF. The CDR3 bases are TGTGCCAGCAAGGGGACTGGAAACACCATATATTTT.